This TCR beta chain was sequenced in a study of OX40 agonist ivuxolimab in advanced cancers. Overall study: The study gave patients intravenous ivuxolimab at 0.01 to 10 mg/kg every 2 weeks.

The table came from immunoSEQ multiplex PCR; TCRdb's copy has only in-frame clones and leaves some out. Altogether fewer than 65,000 clones are present, roughly 90% being singletons, with the ten largest covering 0.95% to 1.5%. Between the trimmed V and J ends, which lost 8 bases and 3 bases, there was a span of 13 bases. This CDR3 is built from 13 residues. The germline V gene has CDR1 SGHVS and CDR2 FQNEAQ. The sample in question was CD4+ or CD8+ T cells sorted from blood, obtained in a trial of the OX40 agonist ivuxolimab. V is TRBV7-8 and J is TRBJ2-5; D is possibly TRBD2 (6 bases). The receptor was isolated from an adult with an advanced solid tumor such as melanoma, head and neck, liver or kidney cancer. CDR3 bases: TGTGCCAGCGACCGCGGGACGAAAGAGACCCAGTACTTC. Translating gives CASDRGTKETQYF. Full variable domain (remainder filled in from reference TRBV7-8 and TRBJ2-5): GAGVSQSPRYKVAKRGQDVALRCDPISGHVSLFWYQQALGQGPEFLTYFQNEAQLDKSGLPSDRFFAERPEGSVSTLKIQRTQQEDSAVYLCASDRGTKETQYFGPGTRLLVL.